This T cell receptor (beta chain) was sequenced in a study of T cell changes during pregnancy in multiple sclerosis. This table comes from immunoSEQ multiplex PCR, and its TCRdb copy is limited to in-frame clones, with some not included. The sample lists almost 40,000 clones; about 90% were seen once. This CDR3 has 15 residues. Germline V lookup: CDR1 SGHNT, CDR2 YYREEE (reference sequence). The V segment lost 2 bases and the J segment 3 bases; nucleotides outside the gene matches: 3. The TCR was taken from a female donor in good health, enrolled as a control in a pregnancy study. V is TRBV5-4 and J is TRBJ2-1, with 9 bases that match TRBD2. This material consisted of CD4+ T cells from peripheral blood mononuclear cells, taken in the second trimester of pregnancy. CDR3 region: CASSLAGGIYNEQFF. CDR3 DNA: TGTGCCAGCAGCTTAGCGGGGGGCATCTACAATGAGCAGTTCTTC. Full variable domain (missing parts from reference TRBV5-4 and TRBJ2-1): ETGVTQSPTHLIKTRGQQVTLRCSSQSGHNTVSWYQQALGQGPQFIFQYYREEENGRGNFPPRFSGLQFPNYSSELNVNALELDDSALYLCASSLAGGIYNEQFFGPGTRLTVL.